This T cell receptor (beta chain) was sequenced during a study of blood T cell repertoires in COVID-19 (dated by TCRdb to about 2020). With regard to the full study: Samples covering the acute and convalescent phases of COVID-19 were provided by collaborators in the United States, Italy and Spain. The repertoires were released in a freely available public database meant as a resource for research on the immune response to SARS-CoV-2. The sample metadata nearly always contained a de-identified subject ID, COVID-19 status, age in years and sex. The prospective study material was composed of cDNA or gDNA derived from T cells, B-cell-depleted T cells, or PBMCs. Deeply sampled blood TCRbeta repertoires from subjects exposed to, actively infected with, or recovered from COVID-19 were included in the dataset. Samples were obtained from the ongoing ImmuneRACE study (first 160 participants) and from roughly 1,300 subjects provided by 6 global collaborators. Where HLA class I and class II types were available, the types were taken from metadata supplied by the sample provider, not from assay-based typing.

One collaborating source in Seattle enrolled patients while the patients were actively infected and followed the patients over time throughout the course of disease. Whole blood was collected in K2EDTA tubes by collaborating institutions according to the institutions' own protocols. For TCRbeta analysis, collaborators shipped samples in one of three forms: frozen whole blood, isolated PBMCs, or DNA extracted from either of those sample types. Points on this clone: Its antigen is unknown. It has no much larger one-base neighbor in the sample; base qualities were not kept.

According to the germline V gene (reference sequence), CDR1 reads LNHDA and CDR2 reads SQIVND. V ends up 3 bases short and J 2 bases short, with an unmatched junction base count of 7. Inclusive of the bounding cysteine and phenylalanine, the CDR3 is 15 residues long. The kept DNA is CDR3 alone, 45 bases in frame from the first base. What the research found in general, with its limitations: Clinical and demographic metadata were provided uncurated, with the amount varying by source and participant.

TCRbeta CDR3 regions were amplified from genomic DNA by means of the immunoSEQ Assay, a bias-controlled multiplex PCR. In the authors' own workflow: The number of nucleated cells in each sample was estimated by amplification of reference gene primers within the assay. To quantify the absolute abundance of each unique TCRbeta CDR3 rearrangement, sequence reads were collapsed and filtered. Productive Simpson clonality was computed per sample as the square root of Simpson's diversity index over productive rearrangements. TCRdb carries this immuneACCESS record with in-frame sequences only. Its versions omit some clonotypes, under half of them owing to an unresolved V gene in the studies checked, with the rest unexplained. The V and J calls and clone size are taken from that table; D and trimming were inferred from the DNA. The sample includes some 240,000 clones, with roughly 80% observed a single time. Clones ranked in the top ten supply 6% to 8% of the sample.

The TCR sequence derives from a woman older than 75 with COVID-19, enrolled during active disease. Here the chain combines TRBV19 and TRBJ2-7; TRBD1 agrees with 7 junctional bases. Material for sequencing was peripheral blood. CDR3 reads: CASSMSYRGPYEQYF. The DNA is TGTGCCAGTAGTATGAGCTACAGGGGCCCCTACGAGCAGTACTTC. The variable domain in full, with residues beyond the CDR3 obtained from the reference TRBV19 and TRBJ2-7 genes, is DGGITQSPKYLFRKEGQNVTLSCEQNLNHDAMYWYRQDPGQGLRLIYYSQIVNDFQKGDIAEGYSVSREKKESFPLTVTSAQKNPTAFYLCASSMSYRGPYEQYFGPGTRLTVT.